Each of the 7 T cell receptor beta chains below was sequenced from the same sample in a study of T cell responses to AZD1222 COVID-19 vaccine. Sequencing was performed with immunoSEQ multiplex PCR; in TCRdb, only in-frame clones are kept and a portion is missing. Of around 150,000 clones listed, more than 75% are singletons. Sequenced here: peripheral blood, sampled 28 days after the second AZD1222 dose. The origin of the receptors is an adult who received the AZD1222 COVID-19 vaccine.

The CDR3, as DNA: TGTGCCAGCAGTGAGGGGTTCTCTGGAAACACCATATATTTT. Amino acid sequence: CASSEGFSGNTIYF. V is TRBV6-1 and J is TRBJ1-3, with no clear D. Trimming removed 3 bases at V and 0 bases at J, with 6 bases between. The germline gives CDR1 MNHNS, CDR2 SASEGT. CDR3 size: 14 residues.

This clone came up a few times. V is TRBV19 and J is TRBJ2-7; 10 nucleotides match TRBD2. Germline values: CDR1 LNHDA, CDR2 SQIVND (reference sequence). V dropped 0 bases and J dropped 3; count of bases not matched to a gene: 5. This CDR3 is 16 amino acids long. The CDR3 is CASSIDRTSGNYEQYF. The DNA for the CDR3 is TGTGCCAGTAGTATAGATCGGACTAGCGGTAACTACGAGCAGTACTTC.

The chain couples TRBV30 to TRBJ1-5, with D perhaps TRBD1 (5 bases). CDR1 is GTSNPN, CDR2 SVGIG, per germline (reference sequence). Trimming removed 0 bases at V and 4 bases at J, with 7 bases between. This CDR3 region has 13 residues. CDR3 in amino acids: CAWSVGENQPQHF. DNA of the CDR3: TGTGCCTGGAGTGTAGGGGAGAATCAGCCCCAGCATTTT.

The table lists this clone with a few counts. V is TRBV4-2 and J is TRBJ1-3; D is ambiguous. The CDR3 extends over 13 amino acids. V shed 7 bases and J shed 0 bases, with 7 bases lying between them. In germline, CDR1 is LGHNA, CDR2 YNFKEQ. As DNA, the CDR3 is TGTGCCAGCATGCCAGGCTCTGGAAACACCATATATTTT. Translation: CASMPGSGNTIYF.

The rearrangement uses TRBV6-5 and TRBJ1-6; D is undetermined. The CDR3 runs 13 residues. V was pared by 11 bases and J by 6 bases, with 14 bases between. Germline V CDR1 and CDR2: MNHEY, SVGAGI. The CDR3 loop reads CASRQVINSPLHF. The DNA of the CDR3 is TGTGCCTCCCGGCAGGTGATTAATTCACCCCTCCACTTT.

This sequence joins TRBV5-1 and TRBJ2-2, with a weak D call TRBD2 (6 bases). Looked up from germline, CDR1 is SGHRS and CDR2 is YFSETQ. This CDR3 spans 15 amino acids. The ends were cut back, 5 bases at V and 4 bases at J, with 15 bases in the middle. This CDR3 is CASSIGGGGTGELFF. The CDR3 DNA reads TGCGCCAGCAGTATCGGGGGAGGTGGCACCGGGGAGCTGTTTTTT.

The chain carries TRBV6-5 and TRBJ1-2, with D unresolved. Germline CDR1 reads MNHEY; CDR2 reads SVGAGI. V was shortened by 0 bases and J by 8 bases, with 16 bases between the two germline ends. The CDR3 contains 15 residues. DNA for the CDR3: TGTGCCAGCAGTTACTCAATAATAGGGCTAGGCGGCTACACCTTC. This translates into CASSYSIIGLGGYTF.